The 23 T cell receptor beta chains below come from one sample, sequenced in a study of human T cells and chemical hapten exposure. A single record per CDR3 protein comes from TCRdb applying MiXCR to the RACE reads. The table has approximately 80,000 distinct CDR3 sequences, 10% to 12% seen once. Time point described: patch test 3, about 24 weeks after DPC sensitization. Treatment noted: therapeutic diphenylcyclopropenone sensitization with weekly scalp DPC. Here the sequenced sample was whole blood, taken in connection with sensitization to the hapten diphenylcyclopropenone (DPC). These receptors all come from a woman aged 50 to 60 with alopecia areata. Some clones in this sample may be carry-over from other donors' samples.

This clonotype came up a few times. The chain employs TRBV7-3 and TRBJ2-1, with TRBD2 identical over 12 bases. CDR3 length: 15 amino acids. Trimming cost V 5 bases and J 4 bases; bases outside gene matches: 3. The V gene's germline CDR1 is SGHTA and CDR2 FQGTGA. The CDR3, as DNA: TGTGCCAGCAGCCCCGGGACTAGCGGGTACAATGAGCAGTTCTTC. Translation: CASSPGTSGYNEQFF.

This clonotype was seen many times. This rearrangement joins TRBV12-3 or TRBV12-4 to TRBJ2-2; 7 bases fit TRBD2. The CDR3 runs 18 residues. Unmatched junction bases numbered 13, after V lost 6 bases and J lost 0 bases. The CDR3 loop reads CASSLSGRRGPNTGELFF. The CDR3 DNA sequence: TGTGCCAGCAGCCTCTCCGGGAGGAGGGGCCCGAACACCGGGGAGCTGTTTTTT.

This CDR3 is CASSLERGRNEQYF. In DNA form, the CDR3 reads TGTGCCAGCAGCTTAGAGCGCGGGAGAAACGAGCAGTACTTC. The chain combines TRBV11-2 with TRBJ2-7, with 7 positions matching TRBD2. J gave up 5 bases and V 0 bases, and 4 bases lay outside the gene matches. The CDR3 has 14 residues. Germline assignment: CDR1 SGHAT and CDR2 FQNNGV.

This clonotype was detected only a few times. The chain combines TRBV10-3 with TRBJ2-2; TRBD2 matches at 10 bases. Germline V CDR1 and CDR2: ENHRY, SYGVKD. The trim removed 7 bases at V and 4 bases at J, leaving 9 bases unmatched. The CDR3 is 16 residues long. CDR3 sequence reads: CAIKASGRRATGELFF. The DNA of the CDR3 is TGTGCCATCAAGGCTAGCGGGAGAAGGGCCACCGGGGAGCTGTTTTTT.

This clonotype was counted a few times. In nucleotides, the CDR3 is TGTGCCAGCAGGGAAGCGGGAGGGTCCAATGAGCAGTTCTTC. It encodes CASREAGGSNEQFF. The chain has TRBV7-9 and TRBJ2-1; 10 nucleotides line up with TRBD2. Trimming removed 6 bases from V and 6 bases from J; junction bases left unmatched: 5. Germline V gene lookup returns CDR1 SEHNR and CDR2 FQNEAQ (reference sequence). The CDR3 contains 14 residues.

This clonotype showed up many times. DNA of the CDR3: TGTGCCAGCAGCAAACCCGGGACAGGGTCACGAGAGCAGTTCTTC. It yields the protein CASSKPGTGSREQFF. The chain has TRBV7-3 and TRBJ2-1, with 9 bases identical to TRBD1. CDR3 length equals 15 residues. Per the germline V gene, CDR1 is SGHTA and CDR2 is FQGTGA. J gave up 10 bases and V 5 bases, and 12 bases lay outside the gene matches.

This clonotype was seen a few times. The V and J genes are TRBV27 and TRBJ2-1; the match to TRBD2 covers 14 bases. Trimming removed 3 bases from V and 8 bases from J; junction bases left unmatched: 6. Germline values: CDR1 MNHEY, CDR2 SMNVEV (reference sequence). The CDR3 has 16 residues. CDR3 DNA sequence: TGTGCCAGCAGTTTCCGACTAGCGGGAGGGCGGGATGAGCAGTTCTTC. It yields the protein CASSFRLAGGRDEQFF.

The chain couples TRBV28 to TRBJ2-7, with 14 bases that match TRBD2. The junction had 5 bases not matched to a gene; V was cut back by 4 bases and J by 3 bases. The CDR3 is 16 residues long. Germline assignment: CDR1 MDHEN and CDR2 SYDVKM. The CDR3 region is CASSSMTSGRVYEQYF. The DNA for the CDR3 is TGTGCCAGCAGTTCAATGACTAGCGGGAGGGTCTACGAGCAGTACTTC.

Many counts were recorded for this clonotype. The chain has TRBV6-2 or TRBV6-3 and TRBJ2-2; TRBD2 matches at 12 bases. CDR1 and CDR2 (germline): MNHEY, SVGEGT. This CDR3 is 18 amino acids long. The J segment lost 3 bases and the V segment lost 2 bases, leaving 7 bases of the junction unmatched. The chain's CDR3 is CASSYRGRLAGDTGELFF. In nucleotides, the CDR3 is TGTGCCAGCAGTTACCGGGGCAGACTAGCGGGGGACACCGGGGAGCTGTTTTTT.

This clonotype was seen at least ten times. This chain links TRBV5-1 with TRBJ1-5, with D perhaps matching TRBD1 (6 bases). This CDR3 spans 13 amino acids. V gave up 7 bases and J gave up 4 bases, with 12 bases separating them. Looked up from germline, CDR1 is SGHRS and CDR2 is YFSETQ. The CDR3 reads CASARGQNQPQHF. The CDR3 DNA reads TGCGCCAGCGCACGGGGGCAGAATCAGCCCCAGCATTTT. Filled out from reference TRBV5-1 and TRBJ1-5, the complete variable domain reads KAGVTQTPRYLIKTRGQQVTLSCSPISGHRSVSWYQQTPGQGLQFLFEYFSETQRNKGNFPGRFSGRQFSNSRSEMNVSTLELGDSALYLCASARGQNQPQHFGDGTRLSIL.

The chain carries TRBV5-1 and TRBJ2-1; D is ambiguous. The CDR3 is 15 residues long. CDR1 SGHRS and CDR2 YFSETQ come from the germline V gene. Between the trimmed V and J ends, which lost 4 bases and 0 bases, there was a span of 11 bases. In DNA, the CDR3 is TGCGCCAGCAGCACCACCGGTAGCTCCTACAATGAGCAGTTCTTC. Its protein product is CASSTTGSSYNEQFF. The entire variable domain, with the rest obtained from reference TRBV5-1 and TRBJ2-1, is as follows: KAGVTQTPRYLIKTRGQQVTLSCSPISGHRSVSWYQQTPGQGLQFLFEYFSETQRNKGNFPGRFSGRQFSNSRSEMNVSTLELGDSALYLCASSTTGSSYNEQFFGPGTRLTVL.

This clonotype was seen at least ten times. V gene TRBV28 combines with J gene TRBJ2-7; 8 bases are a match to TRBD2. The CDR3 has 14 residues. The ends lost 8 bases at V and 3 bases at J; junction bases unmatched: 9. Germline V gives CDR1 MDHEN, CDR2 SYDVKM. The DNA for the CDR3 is TGTGCCAGCGCGCCACTAGCGGAAGACTACGAGCAGTACTTC. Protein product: CASAPLAEDYEQYF.

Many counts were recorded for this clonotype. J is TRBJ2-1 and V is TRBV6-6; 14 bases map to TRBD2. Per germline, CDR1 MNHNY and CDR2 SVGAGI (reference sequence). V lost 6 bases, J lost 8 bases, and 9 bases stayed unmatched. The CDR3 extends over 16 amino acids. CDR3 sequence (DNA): TGTGCCAGCAGCTCCGGGACTAGCGGGAGTCTGGATGAGCAGTTCTTC. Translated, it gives CASSSGTSGSLDEQFF.

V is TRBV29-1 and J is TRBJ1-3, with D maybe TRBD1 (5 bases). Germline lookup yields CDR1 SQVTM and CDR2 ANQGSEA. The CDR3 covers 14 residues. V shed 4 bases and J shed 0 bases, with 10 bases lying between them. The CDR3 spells CSVGAGTSGNTIYF. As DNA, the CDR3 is TGCAGCGTTGGGGCGGGGACCTCTGGAAACACCATATATTTT. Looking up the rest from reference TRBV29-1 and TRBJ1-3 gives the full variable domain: SAVISQKPSRDICQRGTSLTIQCQVDSQVTMMFWYRQQPGQSLTLIATANQGSEATYESGFVIDKFPISRPNLTFSTLTVSNMSPEDSSIYLCSVGAGTSGNTIYFGEGSWLTVV.

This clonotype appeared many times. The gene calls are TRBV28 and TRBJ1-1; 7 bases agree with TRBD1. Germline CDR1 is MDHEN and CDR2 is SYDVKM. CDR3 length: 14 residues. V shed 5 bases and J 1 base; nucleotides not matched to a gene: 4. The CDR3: CASSTGATNTEAFF. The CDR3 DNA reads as TGTGCCAGCAGTACAGGGGCAACGAACACTGAAGCTTTCTTT. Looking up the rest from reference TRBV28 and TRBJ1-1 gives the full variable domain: DVKVTQSSRYLVKRTGEKVFLECVQDMDHENMFWYRQDPGLGLRLIYFSYDVKMKEKGDIPEGYSVSREKKERFSLILESASTNQTSMYLCASSTGATNTEAFFGQGTRLTVV.

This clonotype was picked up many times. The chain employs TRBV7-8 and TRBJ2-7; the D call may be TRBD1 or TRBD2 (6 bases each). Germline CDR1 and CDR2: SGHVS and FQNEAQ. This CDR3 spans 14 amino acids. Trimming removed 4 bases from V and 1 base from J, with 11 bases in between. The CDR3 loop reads CASSWRDISYEQYF. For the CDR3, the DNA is TGTGCCAGCAGCTGGCGGGACATATCCTACGAGCAGTACTTC. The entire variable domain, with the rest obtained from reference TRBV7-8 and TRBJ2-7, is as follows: GAGVSQSPRYKVAKRGQDVALRCDPISGHVSLFWYQQALGQGPEFLTYFQNEAQLDKSGLPSDRFFAERPEGSVSTLKIQRTQQEDSAVYLCASSWRDISYEQYFGPGTRLTVT.

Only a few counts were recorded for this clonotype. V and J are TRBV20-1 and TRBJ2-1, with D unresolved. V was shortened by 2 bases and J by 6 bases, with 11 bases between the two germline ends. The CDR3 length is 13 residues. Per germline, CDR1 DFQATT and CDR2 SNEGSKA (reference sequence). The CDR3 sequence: CSARMPGPNEQFF. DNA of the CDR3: TGCAGTGCTAGAATGCCGGGCCCCAATGAGCAGTTCTTC.

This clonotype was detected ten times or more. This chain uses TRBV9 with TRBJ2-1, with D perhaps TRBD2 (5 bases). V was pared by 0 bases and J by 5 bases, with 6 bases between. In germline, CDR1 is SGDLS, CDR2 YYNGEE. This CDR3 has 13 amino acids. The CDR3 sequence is CASSVGGNNEQFF. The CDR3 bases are TGTGCCAGCAGCGTAGGAGGGAACAATGAGCAGTTCTTC. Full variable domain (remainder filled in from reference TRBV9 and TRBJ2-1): DSGVTQTPKHLITATGQRVTLRCSPRSGDLSVYWYQQSLDQGLQFLIQYYNGEERAKGNILERFSAQQFPDLHSELNLSSLELGDSALYFCASSVGGNNEQFFGPGTRLTVL.

CDR3 in DNA: TGTGCCAGCAGCCATAGGGACAGGGGGCTCACTGAAGCTTTCTTT. It translates to CASSHRDRGLTEAFF. The chain carries TRBV6-5 and TRBJ1-1; 12 bases are a match to TRBD1. This CDR3 has 15 residues. V dropped 6 bases and J dropped 4; count of bases not matched to a gene: 6. Per germline, CDR1 MNHEY and CDR2 SVGAGI.

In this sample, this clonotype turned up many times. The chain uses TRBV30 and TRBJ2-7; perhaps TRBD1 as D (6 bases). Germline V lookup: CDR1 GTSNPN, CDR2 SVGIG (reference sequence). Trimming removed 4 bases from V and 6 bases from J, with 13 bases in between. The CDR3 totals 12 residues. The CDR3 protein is CAWTAQGFEQYF. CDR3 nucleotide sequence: TGTGCCTGGACCGCACAGGGATTCGAGCAGTACTTC.

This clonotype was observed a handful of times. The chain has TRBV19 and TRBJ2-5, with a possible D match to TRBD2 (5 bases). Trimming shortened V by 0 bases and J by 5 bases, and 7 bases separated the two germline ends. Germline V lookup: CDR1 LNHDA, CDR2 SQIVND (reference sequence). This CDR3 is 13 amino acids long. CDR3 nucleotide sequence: TGTGCCAGTAGTATAGATCGCGGGGAGACCCAGTACTTC. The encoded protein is CASSIDRGETQYF.

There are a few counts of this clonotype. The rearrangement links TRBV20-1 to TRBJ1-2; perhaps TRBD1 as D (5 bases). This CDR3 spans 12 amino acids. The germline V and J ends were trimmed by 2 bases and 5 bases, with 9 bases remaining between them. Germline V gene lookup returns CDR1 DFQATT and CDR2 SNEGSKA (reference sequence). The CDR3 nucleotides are TGCAGTGCTAGAACAGGATCATATGGCTACACCTTC. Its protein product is CSARTGSYGYTF.

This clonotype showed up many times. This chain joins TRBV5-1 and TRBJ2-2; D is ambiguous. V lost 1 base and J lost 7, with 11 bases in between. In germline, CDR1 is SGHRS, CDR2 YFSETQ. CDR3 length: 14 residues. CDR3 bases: TGCGCCAGCAGCTTGTCCCTTTCTGGCGGGGAGCTGTTTTTT. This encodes CASSLSLSGGELFF.